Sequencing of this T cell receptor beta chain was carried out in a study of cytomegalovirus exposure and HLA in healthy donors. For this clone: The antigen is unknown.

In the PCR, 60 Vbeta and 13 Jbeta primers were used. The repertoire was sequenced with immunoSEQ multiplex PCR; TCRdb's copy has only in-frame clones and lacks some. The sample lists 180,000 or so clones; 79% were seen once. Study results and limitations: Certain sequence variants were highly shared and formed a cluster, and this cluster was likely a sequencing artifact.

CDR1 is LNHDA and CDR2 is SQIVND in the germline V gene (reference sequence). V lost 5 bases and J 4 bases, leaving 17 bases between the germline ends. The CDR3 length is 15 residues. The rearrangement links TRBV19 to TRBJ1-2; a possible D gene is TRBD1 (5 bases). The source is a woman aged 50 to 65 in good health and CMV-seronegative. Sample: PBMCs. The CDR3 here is CASSPSGQGGYGYTF. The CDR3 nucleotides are TGTGCCAGTAGTCCGTCCGGGCAGGGAGGCTATGGCTACACCTTC. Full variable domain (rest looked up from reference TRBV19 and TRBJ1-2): DGGITQSPKYLFRKEGQNVTLSCEQNLNHDAMYWYRQDPGQGLRLIYYSQIVNDFQKGDIAEGYSVSREKKESFPLTVTSAQKNPTAFYLCASSPSGQGGYGYTFGSGTRLTVV.